Listed here are 23 T cell receptor beta chains from one sample, sequenced in a study of shared clonotypes between healthy human individuals. Using immunoSEQ multiplex PCR, the repertoire was profiled, and TCRdb retains in-frame clones only, with some absent. Of roughly 2,000,000 clones in the sample, approximately 92% were seen once. CD8 cells regarded as naive lacked CD45RO, were positively chosen for CCR7, and omitted terminally differentiated effector memory CD45RA+ cells. The sequencing sample was made of naive CD8+ T cells from PBMCs. All receptors derive from a man aged 18 to 29 in good health. Some clones in this sample may be carry-over from other donors' samples.

The chain uses TRBV27 and TRBJ2-2; tentatively, D is TRBD2 (6 bases). Germline assignment: CDR1 MNHEY and CDR2 SMNVEV (reference sequence). The V end lost 0 bases, the J end lost 7 bases, and 21 bases lay between the germline ends. CDR3 size: 18 residues. This CDR3 reads CASSLSSFLTRGGGELFF. The CDR3 DNA reads TGTGCCAGCAGTTTATCTAGTTTTCTGACTAGGGGCGGCGGGGAGCTGTTTTTT.

This chain joins TRBV11-2 and TRBJ2-1, with D tentatively TRBD1 or TRBD2 (6 bases each). The CDR3 covers 15 residues. V shed 2 bases and J shed 3 bases, with 11 bases lying between them. Germline V gene data show CDR1 as SGHAT and CDR2 as FQNNGV. CDR3 DNA: TGTGCCAGCAGCTTATTCCGGGGGCGCTACAATGAGCAGTTCTTC. It codes for CASSLFRGRYNEQFF. Variable domain in full (rest from reference TRBV11-2 and TRBJ2-1): EAGVAQSPRYKIIEKRQSVAFWCNPISGHATLYWYQQILGQGPKLLIQFQNNGVVDDSQLPKDRFSAERLKGVDSTLKIQPAKLEDSAVYLCASSLFRGRYNEQFFGPGTRLTVL.

In its sample, this clone was seen once. The chain combines TRBV29-1 with TRBJ1-2; tentative D call: TRBD1 (6 bases). Per the germline V gene, CDR1 is SQVTM and CDR2 is ANQGSEA. This CDR3 has 14 residues. The V end was cut by 3 bases, the J end by 0 bases, with 11 bases between. The CDR3 region is CSVDGTPTNYGYTF. CDR3 bases: TGCAGCGTTGATGGGACACCTACTAACTATGGCTACACCTTC.

V usage is TRBV7-8 and J usage is TRBJ1-1, with unresolved D. V dropped 5 bases and J dropped 1 base, with 8 bases sitting between them. The CDR3 totals 13 residues. The germline CDR1 and CDR2 sequences are SGHVS and FQNEAQ. CDR3 DNA: TGTGCCAGCAGCCCTGGGCGGAACACTGAAGCTTTCTTT. As protein: CASSPGRNTEAFF.

V is TRBV5-4 and J is TRBJ2-7; 7 positions match TRBD2. The CDR3 totals 16 residues. Trimming cost V 0 bases and J 2 bases; bases outside gene matches: 8. The germline V gene has CDR1 SGHNT and CDR2 YYREEE (reference sequence). The CDR3 spells CASSLGKAGTPYEQYF. The CDR3 DNA reads as TGTGCCAGCAGCTTGGGTAAAGCGGGAACTCCCTACGAGCAGTACTTC.

In its sample, this clone was seen a few times. The rearrangement uses TRBV28 and TRBJ1-4, with D unclear. The CDR3 length is 13 residues. Trimming removed 6 bases at V and 4 bases at J, with 9 bases between. CDR1 is MDHEN and CDR2 is SYDVKM in the germline V gene. The CDR3 sequence is CASSFSGNEKLFF. For the CDR3, the DNA is TGTGCCAGCAGCTTCTCGGGTAATGAAAAACTGTTTTTT.

The rearrangement joins TRBV19 to TRBJ2-2; D possibly corresponds to TRBD1 (6 bases). Trimming stripped 6 bases from V and 6 bases from J, with 17 bases between. Per germline, CDR1 LNHDA and CDR2 SQIVND (reference sequence). This CDR3 has 15 amino acids. The CDR3, as DNA: TGTGCCAGTAGGGATTACAGGGTCCTCGCCGGGGAGCTGTTTTTT. Protein product: CASRDYRVLAGELFF.

The chain carries TRBV28 and TRBJ2-7; 7 bases are shared with TRBD1. The CDR3 consists of 16 residues. From germline, CDR1 is MDHEN and CDR2 SYDVKM. Unmatched junction bases numbered 10, after V lost 5 bases and J lost 0 bases. The CDR3 here is CASSKPGQLSSYEQYF. CDR3 DNA: TGTGCCAGCAGTAAGCCGGGACAGCTGAGCTCCTACGAGCAGTACTTC.

The chain joins TRBV6-5 to TRBJ2-2; 7 nucleotides agree with TRBD2. Germline V gene lookup returns CDR1 MNHEY and CDR2 SVGAGI. V shed 0 bases, J shed 0 bases, and the junction held 1 base outside the gene matches. The CDR3 consists of 16 residues. The CDR3 reads CASSYSGGSNTGELFF. Written as DNA, the CDR3 is TGTGCCAGCAGTTACTCCGGGGGGTCGAACACCGGGGAGCTGTTTTTT.

This clone was detected only once. The chain combines TRBV7-9 with TRBJ1-2; 7 bases fit TRBD1. The CDR3 is made up of 15 amino acids. V gave up 4 bases and J gave up 0 bases; unmatched junction bases: 5. Germline lookup yields CDR1 SEHNR and CDR2 FQNEAQ (reference sequence). The CDR3 coding sequence is TGTGCCAGCAGCTCGACAGGGCCAACTAACTATGGCTACACCTTC. Translating it yields CASSSTGPTNYGYTF.

V and J are TRBV5-1 and TRBJ1-3; D is uncertain. With 0 bases removed from V and 0 bases from J, the gap between germline ends came to 7 bases. Germline V gene data show CDR1 as SGHRS and CDR2 as YFSETQ. The CDR3 contains 15 residues. CDR3 coding DNA: TGCGCCAGCAGCTTGGACGGCACCTCTGGAAACACCATATATTTT. This sequence encodes CASSLDGTSGNTIYF. The whole variable domain, remainder taken from reference TRBV5-1 and TRBJ1-3, is KAGVTQTPRYLIKTRGQQVTLSCSPISGHRSVSWYQQTPGQGLQFLFEYFSETQRNKGNFPGRFSGRQFSNSRSEMNVSTLELGDSALYLCASSLDGTSGNTIYFGEGSWLTVV.

The chain carries TRBV13 and TRBJ2-3, with TRBD1 matching over 9 bases. This CDR3 is built from 17 residues. Germline assignment: CDR1 PRHDT and CDR2 FYEKMQ (reference sequence). J lost 1 base, V lost 5 bases, and 10 bases had no gene match. CDR3 nucleotides: TGTGCCAGCAGCACCAACGCCCGGGACAGGGGCACAGATACGCAGTATTTT. Amino acids: CASSTNARDRGTDTQYF.

The chain recombines TRBV14 with TRBJ2-7; 7 bases fit TRBD1. There are 14 residues in the CDR3. CDR1 SGHDN and CDR2 FVKESK come from the germline V gene. Trimming cost V 4 bases and J 2 bases; bases outside gene matches: 5. CDR3 coding DNA: TGTGCCAGCAGCCCCCAGGGGGTAGCCTACGAGCAGTACTTC. It specifies CASSPQGVAYEQYF.

CDR3 nucleotides: TGTGCCAGCAGCTTGACAGGGTACCCCTTCTACGAGCAGTACTTC. As protein: CASSLTGYPFYEQYF. The chain couples TRBV5-6 to TRBJ2-7, with D possibly matching TRBD1 (6 bases). Deletions cut 1 base from V and 3 bases from J, with 14 bases between. Germline V gene lookup returns CDR1 SGHDT and CDR2 YYEEEE. The CDR3 is made up of 15 amino acids.

The gene calls are TRBV7-2 and TRBJ2-1, with TRBD1 identical over 9 bases. The CDR3 extends over 17 amino acids. J lost 1 base, V lost 1 base, and 5 bases had no gene match. The germline V gene has CDR1 SGHTA and CDR2 FQGNSA. CDR3: CASSLVDRGLSYNEQFF. CDR3 in DNA: TGTGCCAGCAGCTTAGTGGACAGGGGCCTATCCTACAATGAGCAGTTCTTC.

The chain combines TRBV13 with TRBJ2-2; perhaps TRBD2 as D (5 bases). V was clipped by 4 bases and J by 4 bases, with 10 bases between them. CDR1 is PRHDT, CDR2 FYEKMQ, per germline (reference sequence). This CDR3 spans 14 amino acids. The CDR3 coding sequence is TGTGCCAGCAGCTCCGGAACTAGCACCGGGGAGCTGTTTTTT. Its translation is CASSSGTSTGELFF.

The J gene is TRBJ1-5, the V gene TRBV28; 10 nucleotides match TRBD1. Germline V CDR1 and CDR2: MDHEN, SYDVKM. This CDR3 comprises 16 residues. J was trimmed by 7 bases and V by 4 bases; bases with no gene match: 10. The CDR3 region is CASSSTGTGVYQPQHF. CDR3 DNA: TGTGCCAGCAGTTCGACGGGGACAGGGGTGTACCAGCCCCAGCATTTT. Filled out from reference TRBV28 and TRBJ1-5, the complete variable domain reads DVKVTQSSRYLVKRTGEKVFLECVQDMDHENMFWYRQDPGLGLRLIYFSYDVKMKEKGDIPEGYSVSREKKERFSLILESASTNQTSMYLCASSSTGTGVYQPQHFGDGTRLSIL.

The genes are TRBV6-5 and TRBJ2-4; the D gene is possibly TRBD2 (6 bases). Trimming left V 0 bases short and J 5 bases short, with 14 bases between. This CDR3 region has 16 residues. Germline V lookup: CDR1 MNHEY, CDR2 SVGAGI. CDR3 bases: TGTGCCAGCAGTTACTCTCGGGGGTCGTTTGAAAACATTCAGTACTTC. This gives the protein CASSYSRGSFENIQYF.

Regarding this clone: The sample holds other DNA sequences that translate to the same CDR3. This rearrangement joins TRBV6-4 to TRBJ2-1; D gene uncertain. Germline lookup yields CDR1 MRHNA and CDR2 SNTAGT. V dropped 0 bases and J dropped 7 bases, with 7 bases sitting between them. The CDR3 is 13 amino acids. CDR3 residues: CASSDSRENEQFF. The CDR3 nucleotides read TGTGCCAGCAGTGACTCTAGGGAAAATGAGCAGTTCTTC.

The rearrangement links TRBV29-1 to TRBJ1-1; D remains ambiguous. The germline V gene has CDR1 SQVTM and CDR2 ANQGSEA. The V gene lost 5 bases and the J gene lost 5 bases, with 12 bases spanning the gap. The CDR3 is 12 residues long. The CDR3 reads CSVTLPGTEAFF. The CDR3 nucleotides are TGCAGCGTTACTCTTCCGGGGACTGAAGCTTTCTTT. The variable domain in full, completed from reference TRBV29-1 and TRBJ1-1, reads SAVISQKPSRDICQRGTSLTIQCQVDSQVTMMFWYRQQPGQSLTLIATANQGSEATYESGFVIDKFPISRPNLTFSTLTVSNMSPEDSSIYLCSVTLPGTEAFFGQGTRLTVV.

The genes are TRBV11-2 and TRBJ2-7; 11 positions match TRBD1. V dropped 5 bases and J dropped 5; count of bases not matched to a gene: 5. The CDR3 totals 14 residues. Germline loops: CDR1 SGHAT, CDR2 FQNNGV. CDR3 amino acids: CASSTGQGANEQYF. The CDR3 bases are TGTGCCAGCAGCACCGGACAGGGGGCCAACGAGCAGTACTTC.

The J gene is TRBJ2-1, the V gene TRBV7-9, with TRBD1 matching 8 bases. V shed 1 base, J shed 0 bases, and the junction held 5 bases outside the gene matches. Germline CDR1 and CDR2: SEHNR and FQNEAQ (reference sequence). This CDR3 is 17 amino acids long. The CDR3 DNA follows: TGTGCCAGCAGCTTAGGACCACAGGGGGTCTCCTACAATGAGCAGTTCTTC. Translated: CASSLGPQGVSYNEQFF.

V and J are TRBV4-3 and TRBJ1-2; D is uncertain. Deletions cut 4 bases from V and 3 bases from J, with 18 bases between. This CDR3 spans 16 amino acids. The germline V gene has CDR1 LGHNA and CDR2 YSLEER. The CDR3 region is CASSPKSHGDYYGYTF. CDR3 sequence (DNA): TGCGCCAGCAGCCCCAAGTCGCACGGGGATTACTATGGCTACACCTTC.